This entry features one TCR beta chain sequence. The target antigen is unknown. This sample was included in a study of CD8 T cells in ankylosing spondylitis. Study-level points and caveats: Clones that were linked to disease were CD8+ and were relatively rare in peripheral blood. Seemingly distinctive of ankylosing spondylitis blood was a TCR beta motif formed by eight highly homologous variants.

Each TCR beta library was made by quantitative 5'-RACE that incorporated molecular barcodes. Each CDR3 protein gets one entry after TCRdb re-called the 5' RACE reads with MiXCR. The sample shows more than 650,000 distinct CDR3 sequences, about 11% of them seen only once. J was trimmed by 4 bases and V by 5 bases; bases with no gene match: 10. CDR1 and CDR2 from the germline V gene are LNHDA and SQIVND (reference sequence). The length of the CDR3 is 16 residues. This TCR came from a male donor with ankylosing spondylitis. The sequenced sample was blood, either unsorted or a sorted T cell fraction (not recorded which). The chain links TRBV19 to TRBJ2-1; 8 bases line up with TRBD2. CDR3 DNA sequence: TGTGCCAGTAGTGAACTTAGCGGGAAGTCTTACAATGAGCAGTTCTTC. It codes for CASSELSGKSYNEQFF. The full variable domain, rest sourced from reference TRBV19 and TRBJ2-1, is DGGITQSPKYLFRKEGQNVTLSCEQNLNHDAMYWYRQDPGQGLRLIYYSQIVNDFQKGDIAEGYSVSREKKESFPLTVTSAQKNPTAFYLCASSELSGKSYNEQFFGPGTRLTVL.